These T cell receptor beta chains were read from a single sample in a study of blood T cells in healthy people across ages. One entry per CDR3 protein results from TCRdb running MiXCR on the 5' RACE reads. In the table there are hundreds of thousands of distinct CDR3 sequences, more than 45% of which are singletons. Material: blood. All receptors come from a man aged 25-45 years in good health. The CDR3 runs from the conserved cysteine through the conserved F or W. The D gene is left open where the match is weak. Rows give clone size only sometimes, using once, few, many, or a class for an expanded clone.

>TRBJ2-3|TRBV12-3/TRBV12-4|NA|NA
TGTGCCAGCAGTGTTGCCGGGAGACCAGATACGCAGTATTTT
CASSVAGRPDTQYF
>TRBJ2-5|TRBV20-1|few|NA
TGCAGTGCTAGTTATTTGGAGACCCAGTACTTC
CSASYLETQYF
>TRBJ2-4|TRBV6-1|once|TRBD1
TGTGCCAGCAGACGCCAACTCAGGGGGAACGCCAAAAACATTCAGTACTTC
CASRRQLRGNAKNIQYF
>TRBJ2-7|TRBV7-9|NA|NA
TGTGCCAGCAGCATGACCGGGGTCATAACCTACGAGCAGTACTTC
CASSMTGVITYEQYF
>TRBJ2-1|TRBV9|NA|NA
TGTGCCAGCAGCACCGACGCGGGAATGAACAATGAGCAGTTCTTC
CASSTDAGMNNEQFF
>TRBJ2-7|TRBV6-6|NA|NA
TGTGCCAGCATTAAAAGGGTCGGCGAGCAGTACTTC
CASIKRVGEQYF
>TRBJ2-1|TRBV5-5|NA|NA
TGTGCCAGCAGCTACGTCCAGGGGGGAAACAATGAGCAGTTCTTC
CASSYVQGGNNEQFF
>TRBJ2-3|TRBV7-2|few|NA
TGTGCCAGCAGCTTAGCCCCTGCCGATACGCAGTATTTT
CASSLAPADTQYF
>TRBJ2-2|TRBV15|NA|NA
TGTGCCACCAGCAGAATACAGCTAACCGGGGAGCTGTTTTTT
CATSRIQLTGELFF
>TRBJ2-5|TRBV6-2/TRBV6-3|NA|TRBD2
TGTGCCAGCAGTTACGTGACTAGCGGGAACAAAGAGACCCAGTACTTC
CASSYVTSGNKETQYF
>TRBJ2-3|TRBV7-2|NA|TRBD2
TGTGCCAGCAGCCCTCGACTAGCCAACCCCCCAGATACGCAGTATTTT
CASSPRLANPPDTQYF
>TRBJ2-5|TRBV20-1|few|NA
TGCAGCGTTCCTGACAGCCAAGAGACCCAGTACTTC
CSVPDSQETQYF
>TRBJ2-1|TRBV9|NA|NA
TGTGCCAGCAGCGTACGGAAGGGGCGCAACAATGAGCAGTTCTTC
CASSVRKGRNNEQFF
>TRBJ1-6|TRBV20-1|NA|NA
TGCAGTGCTAGAGATCCCCGAAGACCGAGCGTTGATTATTCACCCCTCCACTTT
CSARDPRRPSVDYSPLHF
>TRBJ1-2|TRBV5-1|NA|TRBD1
TGCGCCAGCAGCTTGGCGGGACAGACCCACTATGGCTACACCTTC
CASSLAGQTHYGYTF
>TRBJ2-1|TRBV20-1|NA|TRBD2
TGCAGTGCTATAAAGGGACTAGCGGGAGTTTTGAATGAGCAGTTCTTC
CSAIKGLAGVLNEQFF
>TRBJ2-5|TRBV20-1|NA|NA
TGCAGTGCTTTCGAGAGGAGGGTAGAGACCCAGTACTTC
CSAFERRVETQYF
>TRBJ1-4|TRBV9|NA|TRBD1
TGTGCCAGCAGCGCCACCGGGACAGTTAATGAAAAACTGTTTTTT
CASSATGTVNEKLFF
>TRBJ2-6|TRBV19|NA|TRBD1
TGTGCCAGTCGTCGGACAGGGACTTCTGGGGCCAACATCCTGACTTTC
CASRRTGTSGANILTF
>TRBJ2-1|TRBV6-6|NA|NA
TGTGCCAGCAGTTTTGGAGCTGCCATGTGGCGGAATGAGCAGTTCTTC
CASSFGAAMWRNEQFF
>TRBJ1-1|TRBV29-1|once|NA
TGCAGCGTTGTTAAACTGAACACTGAAGCTTTCTTT
CSVVKLNTEAFF
>TRBJ2-5|TRBV7-8|NA|NA
TGTGCCAGCAGCCTCCTTTCGGAGAAAGAGACCCAGTACTTC
CASSLLSEKETQYF
>TRBJ2-2|TRBV12-3/TRBV12-4|NA|NA
TGTGCCAGCAGTTTAAATCTGGGAGCCGGGGAGCTGTTTTTT
CASSLNLGAGELFF
>TRBJ2-5|TRBV7-2|few|NA
TGTGCCAGCACTAGAGACGGGCGTTGGGGGGAGACCCAGTACTTC
CASTRDGRWGETQYF
>TRBJ2-1|TRBV29-1|NA|NA
TGCAGCGTTGAGGCAGTTGGCGGGGAATCCTACGAGCAGTTCTTC
CSVEAVGGESYEQFF
>TRBJ2-7|TRBV7-9|few|NA
TGTGCCAGCACCAACAGGGATTTCGGCGAGCAGTACTTC
CASTNRDFGEQYF
>TRBJ2-7|TRBV7-2|few|TRBD2
TGTGCCAGCAGCGCCATAGCGGGAGGGCCTGGTGAGCAGTACTTC
CASSAIAGGPGEQYF
>TRBJ2-3|TRBV6-1|NA|NA
TGTGCCAGCAGGAAAGGGGCAGTCACAGATACGCAGTATTTT
CASRKGAVTDTQYF
>TRBJ1-1|TRBV7-2|few|NA
TGTGCCAGCAGCCGGGACGGGGGGGAGACTGAAGCTTTCTTT
CASSRDGGETEAFF
>TRBJ2-5|TRBV28|once|NA
TGTGCCAGCAGTTCGCCGGGACTCCCAGGGGGGGAGACCCAGTACTTC
CASSSPGLPGGETQYF
>TRBJ1-1|TRBV5-4|NA|NA
TGTGCCAGCAGCAGTCAGGTAGAGTCCACTGAAGCTTTCTTT
CASSSQVESTEAFF
>TRBJ2-5|TRBV11-3|NA|NA
TGTGCCAGCAGCTTAGATGCTTCAGAGACCCAGTACTTC
CASSLDASETQYF
>TRBJ2-5|TRBV4-2|NA|NA
TGTGCCAGCAGCCAAGATGTCCGGGGCGGGAAGGGCAATGAGCAGTACTTC
CASSQDVRGGKGNEQYF
>TRBJ2-1|TRBV5-1|NA|TRBD1
TGCGCCAGCAGCTTGGGGGGGACAGCACCGACACATGAGCAGTTCTTC
CASSLGGTAPTHEQFF
>TRBJ2-3|TRBV6-6|once|TRBD2
TGTGCCAGCAGTTACTCCAGGACTAGCGGCACAGATACGCAGTATTTT
CASSYSRTSGTDTQYF
>TRBJ2-3|TRBV20-1|few|NA
TGCAGTGCTAGACTTGGAGATACGCAGTATTTT
CSARLGDTQYF
>TRBJ2-2|TRBV4-2|NA|TRBD2
TGTGCCAGCAGCCAAGACCTTCGTCCTAGCGGTTCCACCGGGGAGCTGTTTTTT
CASSQDLRPSGSTGELFF
>TRBJ2-3|TRBV7-2|NA|NA
TGTGCCAGCAGCCCCCTCCTTAGCTCGAGCACAGATACGCAGTATTTT
CASSPLLSSSTDTQYF